This paragraph reports one TCR beta chain. The target antigen is unknown. This specimen belongs to a study of somatic mutations in cytotoxic T cells in rheumatoid arthritis. Across the study: After diagnosis, patient blood (30 ml EDTA) was drawn right away, before any treatment was given. Purity of nearly 100% was reached when some V beta antibody-stained T-cell populations were flow-sorted, including V beta1+ cells sequenced for TCRB. General study results and limits: Any difference in CD8+ T-cell clonality between patients who had rheumatoid arthritis and healthy controls who were age-matched was not statistically significant.

Method: immunoSEQ multiplex PCR; TCRdb's copy keeps in-frame clones and lacks some. The sample contains approximately 14,000 clones, over 80% of which appear only once. J gave up 2 bases and V 5 bases, and 9 bases lay outside the gene matches. CDR1 SGHVS and CDR2 FQNEAQ come from the germline V gene. The CDR3 spans 16 residues. The chain carries TRBV7-8 and TRBJ2-7, with 10 positions matching TRBD2. The sample was CD4+ T cells sorted from blood. This sequence was found in a man between 65 and 85 years old with rheumatoid arthritis. The CDR3 DNA reads as TGTGCCAGCAGCCGGGGGGTAGCGGGAGGTACCTACGAGCAGTACTTC. Its protein is CASSRGVAGGTYEQYF.